This TCR beta chain was captured in a study of T cell responses to AZD1222 COVID-19 vaccine. Broader study findings: Of the AZD1222 recipients, only 5 or 6 were seropositive at baseline. Two AZD1222 administrations were followed by greater Spike-specific TCR breadth and depth. White British donors predominated, females outnumbered males, and clonal diversity was possibly underestimated.

Regarding this clone: Its target is not known.

The protocol was immunoSEQ multiplex PCR, while the TCRdb copy is restricted to in-frame clones and leaves out a portion. Here the sample spans approximately 100,000 clones, about 86% being singletons. Germline V gene data show CDR1 as MDHEN and CDR2 as SYDVKM. The V and J ends lost 8 bases and 1 base respectively, with 14 bases between them. This CDR3 region has 14 residues. Sequencing was performed on peripheral blood, taken on day 0 of AZD1222 vaccination. This chain joins TRBV28 and TRBJ1-1; unclear D gene. This TCR was sampled from an adult in good health. CDR3 in amino acids: CASPPDSRNTEAFF. CDR3 nucleotides: TGTGCCAGCCCCCCGGACTCCCGGAACACTGAAGCTTTCTTT.